This T cell receptor (beta chain) was captured in a study of blood T cell repertoires in COVID-19. About the research overall: Collection of acute and convalescent COVID-19 samples took place in the United States, Italy and Spain. T cells, B-cell-depleted T cells, or PBMCs supplied cDNA or gDNA.

The authors' processing: Amplification with reference gene primers provided the estimates of nucleated cell counts. The repertoire was sequenced with immunoSEQ multiplex PCR; TCRdb's copy has only in-frame clones and lacks some. V and J calls and clone size are as listed in that table; D and trimming were resolved from the DNA. The table lists fewer than 200,000 clones, about four fifths of them singletons. In germline, CDR1 is MNHEY, CDR2 SVGEGT. V lost 0 bases and J lost 7, with 7 bases in between. The CDR3 has 12 amino acids. Material: peripheral blood. The genes are TRBV6-2 or TRBV6-3 and TRBJ2-7; a weak D match, TRBD2 (5 bases). This receptor was taken from a woman in her 70s who had recovered from COVID-19. Written as DNA, the CDR3 is TGTGCCAGCAGTTACTCACAGCGGGAGCAGTACTTC. This translates into CASSYSQREQYF.